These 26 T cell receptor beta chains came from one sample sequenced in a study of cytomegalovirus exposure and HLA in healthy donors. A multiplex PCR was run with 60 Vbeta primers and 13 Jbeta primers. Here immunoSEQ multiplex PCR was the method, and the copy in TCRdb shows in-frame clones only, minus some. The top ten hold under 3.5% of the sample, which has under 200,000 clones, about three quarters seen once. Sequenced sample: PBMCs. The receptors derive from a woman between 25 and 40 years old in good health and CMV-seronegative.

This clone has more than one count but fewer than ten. In DNA form, the CDR3 reads TGCGCCAGCAGCCAAGCCCAGGGGGTTGAGCAGTTCTTC. Its protein product is CASSQAQGVEQFF. V is TRBV4-3 and J is TRBJ2-1; TRBD1 aligns across 7 bases. Unmatched junction bases numbered 3, after V lost 1 base and J lost 9 bases. CDR1 is LGHNA, CDR2 YSLEER, per germline. The CDR3 is 13 residues long.

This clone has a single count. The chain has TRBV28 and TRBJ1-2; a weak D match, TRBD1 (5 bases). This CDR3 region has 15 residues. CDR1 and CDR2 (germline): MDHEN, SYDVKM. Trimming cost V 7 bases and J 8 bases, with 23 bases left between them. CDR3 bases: TGTGCCAGCACTACAGGTACAGATGGTGTGTGGGGCTACACCTTC. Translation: CASTTGTDGVWGYTF.

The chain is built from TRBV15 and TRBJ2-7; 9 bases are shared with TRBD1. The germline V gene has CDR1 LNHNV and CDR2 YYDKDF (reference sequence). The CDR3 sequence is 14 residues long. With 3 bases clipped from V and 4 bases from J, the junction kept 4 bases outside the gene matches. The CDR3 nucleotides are TGTGCCACCAGCAGGGACAGGGGACGGTACGAGCAGTACTTC. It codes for CATSRDRGRYEQYF.

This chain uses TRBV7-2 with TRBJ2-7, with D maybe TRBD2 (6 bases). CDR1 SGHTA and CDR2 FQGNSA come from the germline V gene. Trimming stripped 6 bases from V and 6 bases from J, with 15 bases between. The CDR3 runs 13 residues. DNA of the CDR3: TGTGCCAGCAGATACAGACTAGGCAGCGAGCAGTACTTC. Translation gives CASRYRLGSEQYF.

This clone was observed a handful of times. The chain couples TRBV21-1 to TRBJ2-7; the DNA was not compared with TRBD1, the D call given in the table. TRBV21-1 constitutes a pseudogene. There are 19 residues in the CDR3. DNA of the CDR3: TGTGCCGGGGGGAGAGGGAGACAGGGACGACGGACGCCTACTTACGAGCAGTACTTC. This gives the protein CAGGRGRQGRRTPTYEQYF.

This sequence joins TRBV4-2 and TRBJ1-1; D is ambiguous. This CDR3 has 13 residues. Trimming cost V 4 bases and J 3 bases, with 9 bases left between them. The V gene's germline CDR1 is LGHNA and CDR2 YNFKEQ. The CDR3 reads CASSLRHYTEAFF. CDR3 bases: TGTGCCAGCAGCCTCAGGCACTACACTGAAGCTTTCTTT.

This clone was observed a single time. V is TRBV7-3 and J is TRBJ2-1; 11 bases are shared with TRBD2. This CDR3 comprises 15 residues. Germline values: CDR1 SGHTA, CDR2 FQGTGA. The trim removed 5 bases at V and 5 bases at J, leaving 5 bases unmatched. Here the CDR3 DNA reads TGTGCCAGCAGCCTATCTAGCGGGGGGAACAATGAGCAGTTCTTC. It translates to CASSLSSGGNNEQFF.

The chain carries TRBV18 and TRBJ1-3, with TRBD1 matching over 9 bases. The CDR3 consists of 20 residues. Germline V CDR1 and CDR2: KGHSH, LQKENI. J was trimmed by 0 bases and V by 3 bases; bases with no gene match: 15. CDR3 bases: TGTGCCAGCTCACCTCGGGACAGGGCCAACACGATAAGCTCTGGAAACACCATATATTTT. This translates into CASSPRDRANTISSGNTIYF.

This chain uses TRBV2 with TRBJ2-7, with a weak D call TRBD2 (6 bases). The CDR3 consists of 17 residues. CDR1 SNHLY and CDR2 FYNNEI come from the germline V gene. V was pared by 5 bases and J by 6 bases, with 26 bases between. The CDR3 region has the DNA TGTGCCAGCAGTAATCCGGGACTGCATTTAGGAGTCAGCGAGCAGTACTTC. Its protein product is CASSNPGLHLGVSEQYF.

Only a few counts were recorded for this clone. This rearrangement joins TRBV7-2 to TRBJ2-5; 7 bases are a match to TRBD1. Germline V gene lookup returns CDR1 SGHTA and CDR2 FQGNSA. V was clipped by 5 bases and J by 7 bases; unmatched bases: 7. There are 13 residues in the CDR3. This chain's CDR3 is CASSRDSRVTQYF. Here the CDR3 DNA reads TGTGCCAGCAGCCGGGACAGCCGGGTGACCCAGTACTTC. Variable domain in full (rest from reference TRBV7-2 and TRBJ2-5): GAGVSQSPSNKVTEKGKDVELRCDPISGHTALYWYRQSLGQGLEFLIYFQGNSAPDKSGLPSDRFSAERTGGSVSTLTIQRTQQEDSAVYLCASSRDSRVTQYFGPGTRLLVL.

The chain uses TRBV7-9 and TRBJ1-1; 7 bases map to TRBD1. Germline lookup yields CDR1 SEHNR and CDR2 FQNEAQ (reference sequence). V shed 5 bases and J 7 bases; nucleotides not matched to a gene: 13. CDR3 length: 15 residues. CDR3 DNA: TGTGCCAGCAGCGGAAGCACAGGGGAAGACGGTGAAGCTTTCTTT. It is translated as CASSGSTGEDGEAFF.

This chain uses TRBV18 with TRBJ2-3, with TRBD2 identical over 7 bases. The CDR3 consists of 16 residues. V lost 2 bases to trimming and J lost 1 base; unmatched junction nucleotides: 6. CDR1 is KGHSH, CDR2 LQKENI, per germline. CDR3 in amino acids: CASSPRGGTGTDTQYF. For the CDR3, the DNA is TGTGCCAGCTCACCAAGGGGAGGGACCGGCACAGATACGCAGTATTTT.

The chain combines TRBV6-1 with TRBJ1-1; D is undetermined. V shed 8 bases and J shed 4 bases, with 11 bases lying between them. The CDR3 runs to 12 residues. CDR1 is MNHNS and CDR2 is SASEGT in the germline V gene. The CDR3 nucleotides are TGTGCCAGCCACAGTTTGCGCACTGAAGCTTTCTTT. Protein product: CASHSLRTEAFF.

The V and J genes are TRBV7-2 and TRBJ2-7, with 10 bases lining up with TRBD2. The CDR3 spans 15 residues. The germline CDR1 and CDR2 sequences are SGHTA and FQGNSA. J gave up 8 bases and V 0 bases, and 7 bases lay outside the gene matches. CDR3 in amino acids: CASSLAGLAASQQYF. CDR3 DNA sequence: TGTGCCAGCAGCTTAGCCGGACTAGCGGCTTCGCAGCAGTACTTC.

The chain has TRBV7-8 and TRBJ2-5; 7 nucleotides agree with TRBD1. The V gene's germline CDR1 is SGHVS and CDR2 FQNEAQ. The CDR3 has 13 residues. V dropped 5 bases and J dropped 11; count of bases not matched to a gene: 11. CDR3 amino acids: CASSPRQGWEQYF. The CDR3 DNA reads TGTGCCAGCAGCCCTCGACAGGGTTGGGAGCAGTACTTC.

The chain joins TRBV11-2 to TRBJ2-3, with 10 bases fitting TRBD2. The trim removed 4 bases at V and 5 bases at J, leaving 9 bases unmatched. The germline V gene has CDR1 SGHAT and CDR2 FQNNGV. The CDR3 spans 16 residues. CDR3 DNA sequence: TGTGCCAGCAGCTCACGGCCTAGCGGGGGCAAAGATACGCAGTATTTT. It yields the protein CASSSRPSGGKDTQYF.

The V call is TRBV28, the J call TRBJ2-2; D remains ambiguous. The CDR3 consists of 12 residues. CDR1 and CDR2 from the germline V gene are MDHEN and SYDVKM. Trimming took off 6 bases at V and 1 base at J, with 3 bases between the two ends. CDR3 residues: CASRLNTGELFF. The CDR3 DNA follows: TGTGCCAGCAGACTGAACACCGGGGAGCTGTTTTTT.

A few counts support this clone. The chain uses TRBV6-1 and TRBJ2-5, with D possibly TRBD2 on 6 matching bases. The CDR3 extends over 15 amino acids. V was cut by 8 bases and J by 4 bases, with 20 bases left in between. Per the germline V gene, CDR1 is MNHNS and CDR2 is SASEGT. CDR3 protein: CASGGGGWGGETQYF. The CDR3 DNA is TGTGCCAGCGGAGGTGGAGGGTGGGGTGGAGAGACCCAGTACTTC.

CDR3 amino acids: CASSRGTDQETQYF. Here the CDR3 DNA reads TGTGCCAGCTCACGAGGGACAGACCAAGAGACCCAGTACTTC. The V call is TRBV18, the J call TRBJ2-5; 7 nucleotides match TRBD1. After removal of 4 bases from V and 0 bases from J, the junction contained 2 bases not matched to a gene. Germline CDR1 reads KGHSH; CDR2 reads LQKENI. The CDR3 sequence is 14 residues long.

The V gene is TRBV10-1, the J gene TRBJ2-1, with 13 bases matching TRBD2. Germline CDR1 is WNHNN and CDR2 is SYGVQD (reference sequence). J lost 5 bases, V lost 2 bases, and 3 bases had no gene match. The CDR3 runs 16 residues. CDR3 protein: CASSETSGGEDNEQFF. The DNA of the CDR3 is TGCGCCAGCAGTGAGACTAGCGGGGGGGAGGACAATGAGCAGTTCTTC.

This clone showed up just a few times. CDR3 residues: CASSPGTGALYEQYF. The CDR3 nucleotides read TGTGCCAGCTCACCAGGGACAGGGGCCCTCTACGAGCAGTACTTC. This chain joins TRBV18 and TRBJ2-7; TRBD1 agrees at 10 bases. J was trimmed by 3 bases and V by 2 bases; bases with no gene match: 4. The CDR3 is 15 residues long. Germline CDR1 KGHSH, CDR2 LQKENI. Filled out from reference TRBV18 and TRBJ2-7, the complete variable domain reads NAGVMQNPRHLVRRRGQEARLRCSPMKGHSHVYWYRQLPEEGLKFMVYLQKENIIDESGMPKERFSAEFPKEGPSILRIQQVVRGDSAAYFCASSPGTGALYEQYFGPGTRLTVT.

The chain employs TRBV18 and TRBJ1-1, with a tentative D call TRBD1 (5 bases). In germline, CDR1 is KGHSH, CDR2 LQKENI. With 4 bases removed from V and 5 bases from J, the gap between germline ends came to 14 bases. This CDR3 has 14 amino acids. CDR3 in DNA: TGTGCCAGCTCACTCGGGCCGGAGGGGACTGAAGCTTTCTTT. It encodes CASSLGPEGTEAFF. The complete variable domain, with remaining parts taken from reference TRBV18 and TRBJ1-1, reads NAGVMQNPRHLVRRRGQEARLRCSPMKGHSHVYWYRQLPEEGLKFMVYLQKENIIDESGMPKERFSAEFPKEGPSILRIQQVVRGDSAAYFCASSLGPEGTEAFFGQGTRLTVV.

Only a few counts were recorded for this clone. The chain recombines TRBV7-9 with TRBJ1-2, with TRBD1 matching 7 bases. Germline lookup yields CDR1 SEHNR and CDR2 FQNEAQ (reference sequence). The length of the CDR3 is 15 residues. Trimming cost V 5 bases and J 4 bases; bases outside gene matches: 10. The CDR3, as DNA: TGTGCCAGCAGCCTACGACAGGGACTGGGCTATGGCTACACCTTC. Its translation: CASSLRQGLGYGYTF.

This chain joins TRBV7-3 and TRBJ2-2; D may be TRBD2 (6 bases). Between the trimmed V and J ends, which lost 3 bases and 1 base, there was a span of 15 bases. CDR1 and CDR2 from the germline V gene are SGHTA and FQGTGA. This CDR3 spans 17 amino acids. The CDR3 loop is CASSFPPAGKNTGELFF. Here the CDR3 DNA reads TGTGCCAGCAGCTTCCCCCCTGCGGGGAAGAACACCGGGGAGCTGTTTTTT. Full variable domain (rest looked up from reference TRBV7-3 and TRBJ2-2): GAGVSQTPSNKVTEKGKYVELRCDPISGHTALYWYRQSLGQGPEFLIYFQGTGAADDSGLPNDRFFAVRPEGSVSTLKIQRTERGDSAVYLCASSFPPAGKNTGELFFGEGSRLTVL.

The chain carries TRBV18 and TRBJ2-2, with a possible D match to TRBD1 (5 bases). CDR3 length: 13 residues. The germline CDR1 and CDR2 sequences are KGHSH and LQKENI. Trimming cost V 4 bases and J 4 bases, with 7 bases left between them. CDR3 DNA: TGTGCCAGCTCACAGGGGCCCACCGGGGAGCTGTTTTTT. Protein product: CASSQGPTGELFF.

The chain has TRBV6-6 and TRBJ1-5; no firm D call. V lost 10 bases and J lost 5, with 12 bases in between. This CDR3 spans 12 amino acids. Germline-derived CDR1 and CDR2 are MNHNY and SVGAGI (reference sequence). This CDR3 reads CAIAGRDQPQHF. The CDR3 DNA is TGTGCCATTGCGGGCCGGGATCAGCCCCAGCATTTT.